This TCR beta chain was captured in a study of OX40 agonist ivuxolimab in advanced cancers. TCRdb's table, derived via immunoSEQ multiplex PCR, lists solely in-frame clones and lacks some. The table shows some 86,000 clones, with 90% to 95% occurring only once. Notes on the study in general: Averaging showed that CD8+ T cells had more expanded clones than CD4+ did. At doses 0.1 to 3.0 mg/kg, CD4+ and CD8+ clones expanded. The study did not work out the antigen specificity of the expanded peripheral T cells.

Details on this clone: Its antigen remains unknown.

Blood specimens came from baseline, cycle 4 day 1, and cycle 7 day 1. The V gene lost 0 bases and the J gene lost 0 bases, with 10 bases spanning the gap. CDR1 is SGDLS and CDR2 is YYNGEE in the germline V gene. This CDR3 is built from 15 residues. The rearrangement joins TRBV9 to TRBJ2-7, with unresolved D. The specimen was CD4+ or CD8+ T cells sorted from blood, collected in a trial of the OX40 agonist ivuxolimab. The sequence was collected from an adult with an advanced solid tumor such as melanoma, head and neck, liver or kidney cancer. CDR3 loop: CASSVASDSSYEQYF. CDR3 DNA: TGTGCCAGCAGCGTAGCGAGCGATAGCTCCTACGAGCAGTACTTC.